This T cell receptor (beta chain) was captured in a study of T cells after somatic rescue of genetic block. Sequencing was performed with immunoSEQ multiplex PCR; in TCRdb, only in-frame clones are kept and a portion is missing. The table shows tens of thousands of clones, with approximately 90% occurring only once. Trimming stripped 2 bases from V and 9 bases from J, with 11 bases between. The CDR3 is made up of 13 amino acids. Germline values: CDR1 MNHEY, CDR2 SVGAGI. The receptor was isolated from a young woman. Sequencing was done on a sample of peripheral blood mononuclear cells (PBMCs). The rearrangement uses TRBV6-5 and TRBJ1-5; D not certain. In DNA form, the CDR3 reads TGTGCCAGCAGTTACCAGGACGGGTCGCCCCAGCATTTT. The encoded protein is CASSYQDGSPQHF.